This T cell receptor (beta chain) was retrieved from a study of T cells in Graves' hyperthyroidism and ophthalmopathy. This clonotype has a count of ten or more. The germline V gene encodes CDR1 MDHEN and CDR2 SYDVKM. This CDR3 spans 16 amino acids. Trimming took 4 bases from V and 6 from J, leaving 22 bases between them. Using RNA transcripts as the source, TCR beta CDR3 regions were amplified. A first-round RT-PCR of the TCR CDR3 used the HTBI primer set. TCRdb reanalysed the multiplex PCR reads using MiXCR and keeps one entry per CDR3 protein. The table has approximately 520,000 distinct CDR3 sequences, less than 25% seen once. Exclusion of a patient resulted from uncontrolled infection, other autoimmune disease, pregnancy or lactation. Diagnoses used clinical symptoms, serum thyroxine and TRAb, thyroid ultrasound and orbital computed tomography.

This chain joins TRBV28 and TRBJ2-7; the D gene is possibly TRBD2 (5 bases). The sample was blood. The receptor was isolated from a man in his late teens or twenties with Graves' hyperthyroidism. The CDR3 reads CASSSHDAGPYGEQYF. The DNA for the CDR3 is TGTGCCAGCAGTTCTCATGACGCGGGCCCTTACGGCGAGCAGTACTTC. Together with reference TRBV28 and TRBJ2-7, the CDR3 gives the full variable domain: DVKVTQSSRYLVKRTGEKVFLECVQDMDHENMFWYRQDPGLGLRLIYFSYDVKMKEKGDIPEGYSVSREKKERFSLILESASTNQTSMYLCASSSHDAGPYGEQYFGPGTRLTVT.